This T cell receptor (beta chain) was sequenced for a study of response to subunit inactivated influenza vaccine. Study-level findings and limits: A suggestion made by the authors is that each seasonal influenza vaccination recruits few new T cells.

J lost 1 base, V lost 4 bases, and 21 bases had no gene match. This CDR3 has 19 amino acids. Germline assignment: CDR1 GTSNPN and CDR2 SVGIG (reference sequence). Note on this clonotype: Its antigen remains unknown.

TCRdb re-called the RT-PCR reads with MiXCR, one entry per CDR3 protein. There are 250,000 to 350,000 distinct CDR3 sequences in the sample; roughly 20% occur only once, and 9% to 12% lies in the top ten. The chain joins TRBV30 to TRBJ1-1; 7 bases agree with TRBD1. The sequence came from a man in his fifties or sixties who received an inactivated influenza vaccine. The sequenced sample was PBMCs from blood, obtained less than 22 months after vaccination. The CDR3 region is CAWIGRTGVPGPTNTEAFF. The CDR3 nucleotides are TGTGCCTGGATAGGGAGGACAGGTGTCCCAGGACCTACGAACACTGAAGCTTTCTTT. Full variable domain (rest looked up from reference TRBV30 and TRBJ1-1): SQTIHQWPATLVQPVGSPLSLECTVEGTSNPNLYWYRQAAGRGLQLLFYSVGIGQISSEVPQNLSASRPQDRQFILSSKKLLLSDSGFYLCAWIGRTGVPGPTNTEAFFGQGTRLTVV.